Reported below is one T cell receptor beta chain. Its specificity is not known. This may stem from a read error, because a much larger clone lies one nucleotide away. TCRdb used MiXCR to reprocess the reads, holding one entry per CDR3 protein. This table holds about 19,000 distinct CDR3 sequences, roughly 20% found once. This CDR3 region has 15 residues. The germline V gene has CDR1 SNHLY and CDR2 FYNNEI. This entry is derived from a study of lung T cells in sarcoidosis with Löfgren's syndrome. Study-wide background: Sarcoidosis features CD4+ T cell accumulation in bronchoalveolar lavage fluid. Löfgren's syndrome patients were the main repertoire analysis focus. Broader study findings: Multiple Löfgren's syndrome patients reportedly shared TRAV12-1 and TRBV2 CDR3 motifs.

The TCR was taken from a human donor with sarcoidosis (Löfgren's syndrome or another form), or a control subject (not recorded which). Sequencing was done on a sample of CD4+ T cells from PBMCs. The chain employs TRBV2 and TRBJ2-1; 11 bases agree with TRBD2. The CDR3 DNA follows: TGTGTCAGCAGTGTTAGCGGGAGGGCCCAGAATGAGCAGTTCTTC. Amino acid sequence: CVSSVSGRAQNEQFF.